This entry lists 19 T cell receptor beta chains sequenced from one sample in a study of vaccination effects on CD4 cells after COVID-19. Prior to sequencing, the ViraFEST assay stimulated PBMC with viral peptide pools, which expanded the antigen-specific CD4+ T cells. The culture ran for roughly 10 days before CD4+ T cells were isolated. SARS-CoV-2 infected the person between March and December 2020, as confirmed by PCR. Sequenced by immunoSEQ multiplex PCR; TCRdb stores in-frame clones only, minus some. The data hold roughly 35,000 clones, with roughly 69% observed a single time. Their cognate antigens are unknown. The sequences come from CD4+ T cells from PBMCs cultured with HCoV-NL63 spike peptides, collected before COVID-19 vaccination. All receptors derive from a human donor who had a prior SARS-CoV-2 infection.

This clone has a handful of counts. The V call is TRBV21-1, the J call TRBJ2-5; the listed D gene, TRBD2, was not tested against the DNA. TRBV21-1 is a listed pseudogene. CDR3 length equals 15 residues. The CDR3 bases are TGTGCCAGCAGCAATGAAAGCGGGACCCAAGAGACCCAGTACTTC. Amino acid sequence: CASSNESGTQETQYF.

This clone has just one count. The chain joins TRBV5-6 to TRBJ2-7; D is undetermined. The V gene lost 4 bases and the J gene lost 3 bases, with 17 bases spanning the gap. Per germline, CDR1 SGHDT and CDR2 YYEEEE. The CDR3 has 15 residues. The CDR3 bases are TGTGCCAGCAGCCCCTCATTGACGGTAAACTACGAGCAGTACTTC. Amino acids: CASSPSLTVNYEQYF.

This chain connects TRBV19 to TRBJ1-2; TRBD1 aligns across 8 bases. Germline V lookup: CDR1 LNHDA, CDR2 SQIVND (reference sequence). This CDR3 contains 13 residues. J lost 7 bases, V lost 3 bases, and 4 bases had no gene match. The CDR3 is CASSIRQGSGYTF. CDR3 nucleotides: TGTGCCAGTAGTATCAGACAGGGGAGTGGCTACACCTTC.

For the CDR3, the DNA is TGTGCCAGCAGCCATCAACGACCGGCTGGAAACACCATATATTTT. Amino acid sequence: CASSHQRPAGNTIYF. J is TRBJ1-3 and V is TRBV7-2, with D unclear. The V gene's germline CDR1 is SGHTA and CDR2 FQGNSA. This CDR3 contains 15 residues. V shed 5 bases and J shed 2 bases, with 13 bases lying between them.

This clone came up a few times. The chain has TRBV30 and TRBJ1-1; the D gene is possibly TRBD1 (5 bases). CDR3 size: 13 residues. CDR1 is GTSNPN and CDR2 is SVGIG in the germline V gene (reference sequence). V shed 5 bases and J shed 4 bases, with 14 bases lying between them. CDR3 region: CAWDTDRGTEAFF. CDR3 bases: TGTGCCTGGGATACCGATAGGGGCACTGAAGCTTTCTTT.

This clone was counted only a few times. This chain uses TRBV3-1 (or the pseudogene TRBV3-2) with TRBJ2-2; 10 bases match TRBD2. The CDR3 sequence is 15 residues long. Germline V gene lookup returns CDR1 LGHDT and CDR2 YNNKEL (reference sequence). With 4 bases clipped from V and 5 bases from J, the junction kept 4 bases outside the gene matches. CDR3 coding DNA: TGTGCCAGCAGCCGGCTAGCGGGAGAAACCGGGGAGCTGTTTTTT. Residues: CASSRLAGETGELFF.

The table lists this clone with a few counts. The rearrangement uses TRBV19 and TRBJ1-2, with 9 bases matching TRBD1. V shed 4 bases and J 7 bases; nucleotides not matched to a gene: 4. The CDR3 totals 13 residues. Germline V gene sequence: CDR1 LNHDA, CDR2 SQIVND (reference sequence). Written as DNA, the CDR3 is TGTGCCAGTAGTAACCGGGACAGGGCTGGCTACACCTTC. Amino acid sequence: CASSNRDRAGYTF.

The genes are TRBV5-1 and TRBJ2-7; maybe TRBD1 (6 bases). The CDR3 covers 13 residues. Germline assignment: CDR1 SGHRS and CDR2 YFSETQ. The germline V and J ends were trimmed by 2 bases and 5 bases, with 11 bases remaining between them. The CDR3 DNA sequence: TGCGCCAGCAGCTTCACCACAGGGAACGAGCAGTACTTC. It codes for CASSFTTGNEQYF.

This clone has a handful of counts. The genes are TRBV7-3 and TRBJ2-7; D may be TRBD2 (6 bases). Germline lookup yields CDR1 SGHTA and CDR2 FQGTGA. The CDR3 length is 13 residues. With 5 bases removed from V and 7 bases from J, the gap between germline ends came to 15 bases. The chain's CDR3 is CASSPNWGREQYF. CDR3 sequence (DNA): TGTGCCAGCAGCCCTAACTGGGGGAGGGAGCAGTACTTC.

V gene TRBV5-5 combines with J gene TRBJ2-7; 8 positions match TRBD1. The V gene end was trimmed by 2 bases and the J gene end by 6 bases; junction bases not matched to a gene: 10. The CDR3 spans 15 residues. Germline loops: CDR1 SGHKS, CDR2 YYEKEE (reference sequence). Here the CDR3 DNA reads TGTGCCAGCAGCTTCTCTGGCACAGGGGGTCTCGAGCAGTACTTC. The encoded protein is CASSFSGTGGLEQYF. The variable domain in full, completed from reference TRBV5-5 and TRBJ2-7, reads DAGVTQSPTHLIKTRGQQVTLRCSPISGHKSVSWYQQVLGQGPQFIFQYYEKEERGRGNFPDRFSARQFPNYSSELNVNALLLGDSALYLCASSFSGTGGLEQYFGPGTRLTVT.

This clone was counted a single time. V usage is TRBV3-1 (or the pseudogene TRBV3-2) and J usage is TRBJ2-3; 8 bases fit TRBD2. V dropped 5 bases and J dropped 5; count of bases not matched to a gene: 9. Germline V CDR1 and CDR2: LGHDT, YNNKEL (reference sequence). The CDR3 totals 15 residues. CDR3 bases: TGTGCCAGCAGCTCCGGGACTAGGGCGCGAGATACGCAGTATTTT. It translates to CASSSGTRARDTQYF.

V usage is TRBV3-1 (or the pseudogene TRBV3-2) and J usage is TRBJ2-5; TRBD2 is a possible D gene (5 bases). The V gene's germline CDR1 is LGHDT and CDR2 YNNKEL (reference sequence). This CDR3 has 15 amino acids. Trimming removed 0 bases from V and 2 bases from J, with 10 bases in between. The CDR3 loop is CASSQEVWRQETQYF. The CDR3 DNA follows: TGTGCCAGCAGCCAAGAAGTTTGGAGGCAAGAGACCCAGTACTTC.

The chain is built from TRBV4-1 and TRBJ2-2; a possible D gene is TRBD2 (6 bases). Germline V gene lookup returns CDR1 MGHRA and CDR2 YSYEKL. This CDR3 contains 15 residues. V lost 4 bases to trimming and J lost 6 bases, with 15 bases between them. As DNA, the CDR3 is TGCGCCAGCAGCCGACCCCTGGGGGGAGCCGGGGAGCTGTTTTTT. Protein product: CASSRPLGGAGELFF.

The gene calls are TRBV24-1 and TRBJ2-7; possible D gene TRBD2, 6 bases. This CDR3 contains 11 residues. Germline V gene lookup returns CDR1 KGHDR and CDR2 SFDVKD. The ends were cut back, 3 bases at V and 7 bases at J, with 6 bases in the middle. In DNA, the CDR3 is TGTGCCACCAGTGATGGGAGGGAGCAGTACTTC. This translates into CATSDGREQYF.

In DNA, the CDR3 is TGTGCCAGCAAGGTGATAGCGGGAGATACGCAGTATTTT. The encoded protein is CASKVIAGDTQYF. The chain joins TRBV6-5 to TRBJ2-3, with 7 bases aligning to TRBD2. The CDR3 extends over 13 amino acids. The trim removed 7 bases at V and 5 bases at J, leaving 6 bases unmatched. Germline V CDR1 and CDR2: MNHEY, SVGAGI.

V and J are TRBV2 and TRBJ2-5; TRBD1 matches 8 bases. Germline CDR1 is SNHLY and CDR2 is FYNNEI. CDR3 length: 15 amino acids. Trimming took 3 bases from V and 5 from J; bases not matched to a gene: 8. The CDR3 DNA sequence: TGTGCCAGCAGTGATGGACAGGGCCCGGGGGAGACCCAGTACTTC. This codes for CASSDGQGPGETQYF. Full variable domain (rest looked up from reference TRBV2 and TRBJ2-5): EPEVTQTPSHQVTQMGQEVILRCVPISNHLYFYWYRQILGQKVEFLVSFYNNEISEKSEIFDDQFSVERPDGSNFTLKIRSTKLEDSAMYFCASSDGQGPGETQYFGPGTRLLVL.

The chain is built from TRBV3-1 (or the pseudogene TRBV3-2) and TRBJ1-3; perhaps TRBD1 as D (5 bases). The V end lost 11 bases, the J end lost 6 bases, and 17 bases lay between the germline ends. Germline CDR1 is LGHDT and CDR2 is YNNKEL (reference sequence). This CDR3 contains 13 residues. CDR3 nucleotide sequence: TGTGCCGTCCGCCACGGGGCGGAAAACACCATATATTTT. As protein: CAVRHGAENTIYF.

This chain joins TRBV9 and TRBJ2-2, with D perhaps matching TRBD2 (7 bases). Trimming removed 7 bases at V and 4 bases at J, with 11 bases between. Germline CDR1 reads SGDLS; CDR2 reads YYNGEE. This CDR3 contains 13 residues. This chain's CDR3 is CASRGASTGELFF. As DNA, the CDR3 is TGTGCCAGCCGGGGGGCGAGCACCGGGGAGCTGTTTTTT. The entire variable domain, with the rest obtained from reference TRBV9 and TRBJ2-2, is as follows: DSGVTQTPKHLITATGQRVTLRCSPRSGDLSVYWYQQSLDQGLQFLIQYYNGEERAKGNILERFSAQQFPDLHSELNLSSLELGDSALYFCASRGASTGELFFGEGSRLTVL.

The gene calls are TRBV10-3 and TRBJ2-5; D is possibly TRBD2 (6 bases). Germline V gives CDR1 ENHRY, CDR2 SYGVKD. The CDR3 consists of 12 residues. V was cut by 8 bases and J by 4 bases, with 11 bases left in between. The CDR3 bases are TGTGCCATCTCCGGGAGCGGAGAGACCCAGTACTTC. Its protein is CAISGSGETQYF.